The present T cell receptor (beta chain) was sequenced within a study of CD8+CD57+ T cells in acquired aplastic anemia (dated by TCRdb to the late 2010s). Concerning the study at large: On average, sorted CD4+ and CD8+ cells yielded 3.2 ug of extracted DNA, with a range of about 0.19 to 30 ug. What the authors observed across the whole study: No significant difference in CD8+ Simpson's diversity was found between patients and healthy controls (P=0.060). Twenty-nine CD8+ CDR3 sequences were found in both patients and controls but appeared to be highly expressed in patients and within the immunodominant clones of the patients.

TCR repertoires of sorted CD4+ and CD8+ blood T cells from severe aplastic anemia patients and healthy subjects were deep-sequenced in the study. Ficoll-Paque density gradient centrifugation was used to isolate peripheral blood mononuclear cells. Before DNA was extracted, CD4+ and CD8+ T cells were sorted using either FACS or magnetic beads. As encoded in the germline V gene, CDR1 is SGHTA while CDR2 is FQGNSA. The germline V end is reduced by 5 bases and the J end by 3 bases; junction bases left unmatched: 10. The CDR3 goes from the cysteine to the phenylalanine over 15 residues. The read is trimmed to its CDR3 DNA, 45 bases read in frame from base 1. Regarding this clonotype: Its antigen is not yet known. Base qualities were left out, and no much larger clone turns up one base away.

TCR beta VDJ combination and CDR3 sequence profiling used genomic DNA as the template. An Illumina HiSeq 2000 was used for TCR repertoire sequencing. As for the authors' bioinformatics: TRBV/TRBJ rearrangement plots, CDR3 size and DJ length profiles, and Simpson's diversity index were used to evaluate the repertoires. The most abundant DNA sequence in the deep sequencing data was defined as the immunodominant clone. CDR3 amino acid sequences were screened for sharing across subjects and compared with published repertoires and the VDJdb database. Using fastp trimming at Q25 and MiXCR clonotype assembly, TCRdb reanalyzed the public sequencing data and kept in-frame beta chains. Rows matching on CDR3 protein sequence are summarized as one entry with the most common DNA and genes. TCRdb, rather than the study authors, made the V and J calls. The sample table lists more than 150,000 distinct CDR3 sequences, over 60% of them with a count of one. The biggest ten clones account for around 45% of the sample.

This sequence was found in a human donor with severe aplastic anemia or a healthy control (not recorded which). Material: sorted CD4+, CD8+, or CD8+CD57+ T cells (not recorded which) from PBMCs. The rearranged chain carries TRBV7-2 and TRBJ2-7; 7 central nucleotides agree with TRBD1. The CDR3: CASSHLGQILYEQYF. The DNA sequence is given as TGTGCCAGCAGCCATTTGGGACAGATCCTCTACGAGCAGTACTTC.